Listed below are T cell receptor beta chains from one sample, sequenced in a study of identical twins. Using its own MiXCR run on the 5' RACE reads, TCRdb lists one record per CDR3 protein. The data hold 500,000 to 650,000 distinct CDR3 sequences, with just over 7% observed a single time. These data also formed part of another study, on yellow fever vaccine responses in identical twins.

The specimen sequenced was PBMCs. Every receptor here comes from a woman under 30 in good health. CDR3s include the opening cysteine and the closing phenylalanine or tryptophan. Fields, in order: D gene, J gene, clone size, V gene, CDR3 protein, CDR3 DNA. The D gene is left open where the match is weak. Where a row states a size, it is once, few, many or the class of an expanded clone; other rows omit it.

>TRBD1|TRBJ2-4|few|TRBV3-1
CASSKTGTGASLGDQYF
TGTGCCTCCAGCAAAACGGGGACAGGGGCAAGCCTAGGGGACCAGTACTTC
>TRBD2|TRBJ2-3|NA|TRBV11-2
CASSSPLAGSTDTQYF
TGTGCCAGCAGCTCCCCCTTAGCGGGATCAACAGATACGCAGTATTTT
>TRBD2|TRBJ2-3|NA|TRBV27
CASSPGTSAKITDTQYF
TGTGCCAGCAGTCCCGGGACTAGCGCAAAGATCACAGATACGCAGTATTTT
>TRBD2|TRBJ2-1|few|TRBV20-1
CSSSGRINEQFF
TGCAGCTCTAGCGGGAGGATAAATGAGCAGTTCTTC
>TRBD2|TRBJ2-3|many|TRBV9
CASAKLAGVSDTQYF
TGTGCCAGCGCCAAACTAGCGGGAGTTTCAGATACGCAGTATTTT
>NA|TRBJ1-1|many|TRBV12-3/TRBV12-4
CASSRSEGNTEAFF
TGTGCCAGCAGCCGGTCCGAGGGGAACACTGAAGCTTTCTTT
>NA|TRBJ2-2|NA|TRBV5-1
CASSFQLTNTGELFF
TGCGCCAGCAGCTTTCAACTCACTAACACCGGGGAGCTGTTTTTT
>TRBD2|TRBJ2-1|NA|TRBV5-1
CASSSGLAGLHEQFF
TGCGCCAGCAGCTCAGGACTAGCGGGACTCCATGAGCAGTTCTTC
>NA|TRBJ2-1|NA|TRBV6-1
CASRAGASNEQFF
TGTGCCAGCAGGGCAGGGGCCAGCAATGAGCAGTTCTTC
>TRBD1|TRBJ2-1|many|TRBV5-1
CASSLEQGAYEQFF
TGCGCCAGCAGCTTGGAACAGGGGGCTTATGAGCAGTTCTTC
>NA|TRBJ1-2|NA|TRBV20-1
CSARPIQGPGGYTF
TGCAGTGCTAGACCCATACAGGGTCCGGGGGGCTACACCTTC
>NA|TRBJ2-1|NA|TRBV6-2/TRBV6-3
CASSYSFGGVEYEQFF
TGTGCCAGCAGTTACTCGTTCGGCGGAGTTGAGTATGAGCAGTTCTTC
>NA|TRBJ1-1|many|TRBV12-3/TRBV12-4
CALGRGNTEAFF
TGTGCCCTCGGGCGGGGGAACACTGAAGCTTTCTTT
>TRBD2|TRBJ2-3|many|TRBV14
CASSQGYSGGDTQYF
TGTGCCAGCAGCCAAGGGTATAGCGGGGGTGATACGCAGTATTTT
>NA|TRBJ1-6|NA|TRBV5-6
CASSLAKSGSPLHF
TGTGCCAGCAGCTTGGCCAAATCGGGATCACCCCTCCACTTT
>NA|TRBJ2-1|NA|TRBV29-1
CSVRGAYNEQFF
TGCAGCGTCAGGGGAGCCTACAATGAGCAGTTCTTC
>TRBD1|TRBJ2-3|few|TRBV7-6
CASRAGGVTDTQYF
TGTGCCTCCCGGGCAGGGGGCGTCACAGATACGCAGTATTTT
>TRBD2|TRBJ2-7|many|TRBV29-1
CSVRTSGSYEQYF
TGCAGCGTTCGGACTAGCGGGAGCTACGAGCAGTACTTC
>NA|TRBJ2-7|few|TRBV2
CASRGPSRREQYF
TGTGCCAGCAGAGGTCCCTCGCGGCGCGAGCAGTACTTC
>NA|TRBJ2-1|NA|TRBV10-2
CASTPPGQRYNEQFF
TGCGCCAGCACCCCACCTGGACAGAGATACAATGAGCAGTTCTTC
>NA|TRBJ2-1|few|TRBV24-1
CATSDLQTSYNEQFF
TGTGCCACCAGTGATCTCCAGACATCCTACAATGAGCAGTTCTTC
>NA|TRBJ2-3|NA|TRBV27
CASSFAGLGADTQYF
TGTGCCAGCAGTTTCGCAGGGCTGGGGGCAGATACGCAGTATTTT